The entry below gives a single T cell receptor (beta chain) sequence along with its context. In the study's own analysis: The assay estimated nucleated cells by amplifying reference gene primers. Generated by immunoSEQ multiplex PCR, the TCRdb table keeps only in-frame clones and is missing some. V and J calls and clone size are as listed in that table; D and trimming were resolved from the DNA. The profile covers under 150,000 clones, with roughly 90% appearing a single time and around 20% taken by the ten largest. Germline V gene lookup returns CDR1 ENHRY and CDR2 SYGVKD. V shed 7 bases, J shed 0 bases, and the junction held 7 bases outside the gene matches. The CDR3 runs to 15 residues. These data are taken from a study of blood T cell repertoires in COVID-19. Study context: Acute-phase and convalescent COVID-19 samples originated in the United States, Italy and Spain.

The chain uses TRBV10-3 and TRBJ2-3; 7 bases match TRBD1. The receptor was isolated from a man between 45 and 60 years old with active or convalescent COVID-19. The sample was peripheral blood. The DNA for the CDR3 is TGTGCCATCAACCCAACAGGGGACAGCACAGATACGCAGTATTTT. Translation gives CAINPTGDSTDTQYF.